Reported below is one T cell receptor (beta chain). The CDR3 sequence is 17 residues long. The germline V gene encodes CDR1 SGHRS and CDR2 YFSETQ. V was pared by 4 bases and J by 6 bases, with 17 bases of the junction left unmatched. The entry originates in a study of blood T cell repertoires in COVID-19. Study details: Nucleic acid was either cDNA or gDNA, and it came from T cells, B-cell-depleted T cells, or PBMCs.

The participants were between roughly 18 and 89 years old and came from some 23 US areas. Participants reported their clinical history, and cohort assignment relied on those reports. Source study methods: Reference gene primer amplification gave estimated nucleated cell counts. Generated by immunoSEQ multiplex PCR, the TCRdb table keeps only in-frame clones and is missing some. The V and J calls and clone size are taken from that table; D and trimming were inferred from the DNA. Found here are roughly 250,000 clones, roughly 90% of them singletons; the top ten hold about 6%. Sequencing was performed on PBMCs or T cells enriched from blood (not recorded which). The V call is TRBV5-1, the J call TRBJ1-2, with TRBD1 matching 8 bases. This sequence originates from a young woman with acute COVID-19. The CDR3, as DNA: TGCGCCAGCAGCCCTGGTGCGGGGACAGGCTTAGAAGATGGCTACACCTTC. Residues: CASSPGAGTGLEDGYTF. Full variable domain (outside the CDR3, taken from reference TRBV5-1 and TRBJ1-2): KAGVTQTPRYLIKTRGQQVTLSCSPISGHRSVSWYQQTPGQGLQFLFEYFSETQRNKGNFPGRFSGRQFSNSRSEMNVSTLELGDSALYLCASSPGAGTGLEDGYTFGSGTRLTVV.